The 24 T cell receptor beta chains in this list originate from one sample, sequenced in a study of PD-1 blockade in classical Hodgkin lymphoma (dated by TCRdb to about 2020). Interpreted using the paper, the time point label stands for: cycle 4 day 1 (C4D1), after five to seven weeks of nivolumab. All trial patients had relapsed after autologous stem cell transplantation, with cohorts A, B and C differing in prior brentuximab vedotin exposure. Using a Miltenyi CD8+ T cell isolation kit, CD8+ T cells were purified from thawed PBMCs through magnetic negative selection. Library creation used the immunoSEQ multiplex PCR assay. What TCRdb holds here is the immuneACCESS table cut down to in-frame rearrangements. Part of the clones is not present; checked against another copy, under half of the missing clones reflect an unresolved V gene, and the others are unexplained. This sample gives about 21,000 clones in total; about 88% of them show up just once. Roughly 5% of the sample belongs to the ten largest clones.

The specimen was CD8+ T cells from blood, collected before the fourth cycle of nivolumab. All receptors come from a human donor with classical Hodgkin lymphoma.

This rearrangement joins TRBV27 to TRBJ2-1, with 8 bases aligning to TRBD2. V lost 7 bases to trimming and J lost 6 bases; unmatched junction nucleotides: 5. The CDR3 length is 13 residues. Germline lookup yields CDR1 MNHEY and CDR2 SMNVEV (reference sequence). The CDR3 region has the DNA TGTGCCAGCACGGGAGGGAACGGCAATGAGCAGTTCTTC. Its translation is CASTGGNGNEQFF.

This sequence joins TRBV27 and TRBJ2-6; D uncertain. CDR1 is MNHEY and CDR2 is SMNVEV in the germline V gene (reference sequence). There are 16 residues in the CDR3. V lost 4 bases and J 0 bases, leaving 10 bases between the germline ends. Written as DNA, the CDR3 is TGTGCCAGCAGTTCACTTTTTTACTCTGGGGCCAACGTCCTGACTTTC. Translating it yields CASSSLFYSGANVLTF.

The chain joins TRBV11-2 to TRBJ2-3; 13 bases are shared with TRBD2. Losses at the gene ends were 5 bases for V and 1 base for J; bases not matched to a gene: 3. The CDR3 length is 16 residues. Germline assignment: CDR1 SGHAT and CDR2 FQNNGV. The CDR3 DNA reads as TGTGCCAGCAGCCGAACTAGCGGGAGGGGCACAGATACGCAGTATTTT. As protein: CASSRTSGRGTDTQYF.

The chain joins TRBV6-5 to TRBJ1-1; TRBD1 might be the D (6 bases). Germline V gene data show CDR1 as MNHEY and CDR2 as SVGAGI. The CDR3 has 13 residues. Trimming took off 11 bases at V and 6 bases at J, with 19 bases between the two ends. CDR3 in amino acids: CAALQGWDAEAFF. The CDR3 DNA follows: TGTGCCGCCTTACAGGGCTGGGACGCTGAAGCTTTCTTT.

In regard to this clone: The germline gene is not matched at one end of the junction; a read error may be the cause. V and J are TRBV28 and TRBJ1-1, with 8 positions matching TRBD1. The CDR3 is 11 residues long. The germline CDR1 and CDR2 sequences are MDHEN and SYDVKM. CDR3 sequence (DNA): TGTGCCGGCAGGGGGCAGGGTGAAGCTTTCTTT. This translates into CAGRGQGEAFF.

This chain uses TRBV2 with TRBJ2-7; no definite D call. The CDR3 contains 12 residues. Trimming cost V 10 bases and J 5 bases, with 15 bases left between them. The germline gives CDR1 SNHLY, CDR2 FYNNEI. DNA of the CDR3: TGTGCCATCCGTGGACCGCAGGACGAGCAGTACTTC. As protein: CAIRGPQDEQYF.

The J gene is TRBJ1-2, the V gene TRBV25-1; D is uncertain. Germline V gene lookup returns CDR1 MGHDK and CDR2 SYGVNS. Trimming stripped 2 bases from V and 2 bases from J, with 6 bases between. The CDR3 has 13 residues. The chain's CDR3 is CASSEGGNYGYTF. The CDR3 region has the DNA TGTGCCAGCAGTGAAGGAGGGAACTATGGCTACACCTTC.

The chain joins TRBV4-1 to TRBJ2-1, with D unresolved. Trimming shortened V by 0 bases and J by 7 bases, and 7 bases separated the two germline ends. Germline V lookup: CDR1 MGHRA, CDR2 YSYEKL. The CDR3 runs 13 residues. CDR3 sequence reads: CASSQDPGNEQFF. CDR3 bases: TGCGCCAGCAGCCAAGATCCTGGGAATGAGCAGTTCTTC.

The CDR3: CASSQRSRQANEKLFF. The CDR3 DNA sequence: TGCGCCAGCAGCCAAAGAAGTCGACAGGCTAATGAAAAACTGTTTTTT. The chain joins TRBV4-1 to TRBJ1-4, with D maybe TRBD1 (6 bases). Germline V CDR1 and CDR2: MGHRA, YSYEKL. The V end was cut by 2 bases, the J end by 3 bases, with 13 bases between. CDR3 length: 16 amino acids.

The CDR3 sequence is CASSLSPPVIGNPSSYNEQFF. CDR3 DNA: TGTGCCAGCAGTTTATCGCCCCCCGTAATCGGCAATCCTAGCTCCTACAATGAGCAGTTCTTC. The chain recombines TRBV27 with TRBJ2-1; D unresolved. CDR1 and CDR2 from the germline V gene are MNHEY and SMNVEV (reference sequence). Trimming stripped 0 bases from V and 0 bases from J, with 24 bases between. The CDR3 is 21 amino acids.

The rearrangement joins TRBV9 to TRBJ1-4, with a weak D call TRBD1 (6 bases). The V gene's germline CDR1 is SGDLS and CDR2 YYNGEE. The CDR3 spans 15 residues. The V end was cut by 1 base, the J end by 7 bases, with 14 bases between. CDR3 residues: CASSVRQSRGEKLFF. The CDR3 bases are TGTGCCAGCAGCGTACGGCAGAGCAGGGGTGAAAAACTGTTTTTT.

The J gene is TRBJ1-5, the V gene TRBV27; no definite D call. The CDR3 has 12 amino acids. CDR1 MNHEY and CDR2 SMNVEV come from the germline V gene (reference sequence). Deletions cut 2 bases from V and 3 bases from J, with 2 bases between. The DNA of the CDR3 is TGTGCCAGCAGTTTACCCAATCAGCCCCAGCATTTT. Translated: CASSLPNQPQHF.

The chain employs TRBV28 and TRBJ2-3, with TRBD2 matching over 9 bases. The CDR3 spans 19 residues. J gave up 1 base and V 2 bases, and 13 bases lay outside the gene matches. Germline V CDR1 and CDR2: MDHEN, SYDVKM. The CDR3 region is CASSLPDTTRLAGTDTQYF. The CDR3, as DNA: TGTGCCAGCAGTTTACCGGATACTACTAGACTAGCGGGCACAGATACGCAGTATTTT.

The chain combines TRBV10-3 with TRBJ2-5; tentatively, D is TRBD2 (5 bases). Germline V gene sequence: CDR1 ENHRY, CDR2 SYGVKD. CDR3 length: 15 amino acids. V shed 2 bases and J shed 0 bases, with 10 bases lying between them. CDR3 protein: CAISEGLSYQETQYF. The CDR3 DNA reads TGTGCCATCAGTGAGGGACTCTCGTACCAAGAGACCCAGTACTTC.

This rearrangement joins TRBV28 to TRBJ2-7; unclear D gene. Germline-derived CDR1 and CDR2 are MDHEN and SYDVKM. V lost 1 base and J 2 bases, leaving 12 bases between the germline ends. This CDR3 has 15 amino acids. CDR3 sequence reads: CASSLYPPPPYEQYF. The CDR3 nucleotides are TGTGCCAGCAGTTTATATCCCCCACCCCCCTACGAGCAGTACTTC.

The V and J genes are TRBV5-1 and TRBJ1-1; 8 bases are a match to TRBD1. V lost 3 bases, J lost 2 bases, and 6 bases stayed unmatched. Germline V CDR1 and CDR2: SGHRS, YFSETQ. The CDR3 sequence is 15 residues long. CDR3 DNA sequence: TGCGCCAGCAGCTCCTGGACAGGGATAAACACTGAAGCTTTCTTT. It is translated as CASSSWTGINTEAFF.

This rearrangement joins TRBV9 to TRBJ2-7, with D hard to call. The V end was cut by 4 bases, the J end by 2 bases, with 10 bases between. In germline, CDR1 is SGDLS, CDR2 YYNGEE. The CDR3 is 13 amino acids. The chain's CDR3 is CASSSPTPYEQYF. The CDR3 DNA reads as TGTGCCAGCAGCTCCCCTACTCCCTACGAGCAGTACTTC.

This chain joins TRBV2 and TRBJ1-2, with D possibly TRBD1 on 5 matching bases. Germline V gene lookup returns CDR1 SNHLY and CDR2 FYNNEI. The CDR3 has 14 amino acids. V dropped 1 base and J dropped 4 bases, with 10 bases sitting between them. Here the CDR3 reads CASSEDRSTYGYTF. The CDR3 DNA follows: TGTGCCAGCAGTGAAGACAGGAGTACCTATGGCTACACCTTC.

This chain connects TRBV10-1 to TRBJ2-1; D is ambiguous. Trimming cost V 0 bases and J 0 bases, with 9 bases left between them. Germline CDR1 is WNHNN and CDR2 is SYGVQD (reference sequence). The CDR3 has 16 amino acids. As DNA, the CDR3 is TGCGCCAGCAGTGAGTCGAGAATTCGCTCCTACAATGAGCAGTTCTTC. Protein sequence: CASSESRIRSYNEQFF.

V gene TRBV11-2 combines with J gene TRBJ2-7, with D possibly TRBD2 on 6 matching bases. This CDR3 region has 16 residues. Germline V gene lookup returns CDR1 SGHAT and CDR2 FQNNGV. V was shortened by 1 base and J by 6 bases, with 19 bases between the two germline ends. The CDR3 bases are TGTGCCAGCAGCTTAGGTTTCACGGGAGTTGTTCGCGAGCAGTACTTC. Translating it yields CASSLGFTGVVREQYF.

The J gene is TRBJ2-7, the V gene TRBV7-2; 7 positions agree with TRBD2. J lost 2 bases, V lost 3 bases, and 10 bases had no gene match. Looked up from germline, CDR1 is SGHTA and CDR2 is FQGNSA. The CDR3 is made up of 16 amino acids. This CDR3 is CASSFVFGEGAYEQYF. CDR3 in DNA: TGTGCCAGCAGCTTTGTTTTCGGGGAGGGAGCCTACGAGCAGTACTTC.

The V call is TRBV6-1, the J call TRBJ1-1; D possibly corresponds to TRBD1 (5 bases). The CDR3 extends over 14 amino acids. Deletions cut 2 bases from V and 1 base from J, with 8 bases between. Germline V gene lookup returns CDR1 MNHNS and CDR2 SASEGT. For the CDR3, the DNA is TGTGCCAGCAGTGAACGGGGACCGAACACTGAAGCTTTCTTT. It encodes CASSERGPNTEAFF.

This clone showed up just once. The chain joins TRBV5-1 to TRBJ1-1, with 8 bases identical to TRBD1. The CDR3 extends over 16 amino acids. The J segment lost 1 base and the V segment lost 4 bases, leaving 9 bases of the junction unmatched. The V gene's germline CDR1 is SGHRS and CDR2 YFSETQ. CDR3 residues: CASSLYPGTGNTEAFF. DNA for the CDR3: TGCGCCAGCAGCCTCTACCCCGGGACAGGGAACACTGAAGCTTTCTTT.

The chain couples TRBV29-1 to TRBJ2-7; 8 bases match TRBD1. V dropped 6 bases and J dropped 4; count of bases not matched to a gene: 20. The length of the CDR3 is 17 residues. Germline values: CDR1 SQVTM, CDR2 ANQGSEA. The CDR3 loop reads CSVDTGGGAGRSYEQYF. CDR3 DNA: TGCAGCGTAGACACAGGGGGAGGCGCGGGAAGATCGTACGAGCAGTACTTC.